This T cell receptor beta chain was documented in a study of cytotoxic CD8 clonotypes in ibrutinib-treated CLL. Study outcomes and limitations: Circulating CD8+ T-cell counts were tracked by baseline clonality, which exceeded that of age-matched healthy donors.

Method: immunoSEQ multiplex PCR; TCRdb's copy keeps in-frame clones and lacks some. The sample shows about 24,000 clones, 78% of them seen only once. To note about this clone: The antigen is undetermined.

This CDR3 spans 16 amino acids. Trimming took 3 bases from V and 0 from J, leaving 13 bases between them. The germline CDR1 and CDR2 sequences are SGDLS and YYNGEE. The TCR originated in a human donor with chronic lymphocytic leukemia. The sequenced sample was PBMCs, obtained before ibrutinib treatment. The chain couples TRBV9 to TRBJ1-3, with D hard to call. The CDR3 loop reads CASSGLGGSSGNTIYF. The CDR3 bases are TGTGCCAGCAGCGGCCTCGGTGGTTCCTCTGGAAACACCATATATTTT.